Shown below are 20 T cell receptor beta chains from a single sample sequenced in a study of shared clonotypes between healthy human individuals. Generated by immunoSEQ multiplex PCR, the TCRdb table keeps only in-frame clones and is missing some. The sample has fewer than 600,000 clones, around 80% seen once. Sequenced: PBMCs. These receptors were taken from a woman aged 40 to 49 in good health. Some clones in this sample may be carry-over from other donors' samples.

This clone was detected a few times. The sample contains more than one DNA sequence encoding this CDR3. The V and J genes are TRBV5-1 and TRBJ2-3; TRBD2 matches 10 bases. After removal of 2 bases from V and 6 bases from J, the junction contained 0 bases not matched to a gene. The CDR3 is made up of 13 amino acids. The V gene's germline CDR1 is SGHRS and CDR2 YFSETQ. DNA of the CDR3: TGCGCCAGCAGCTTAGCGGGAGGGGATACGCAGTATTTT. Translation: CASSLAGGDTQYF.

This clone showed up just once. The chain joins TRBV7-3 to TRBJ2-3, with D possibly matching TRBD1 (6 bases). Germline V gene data show CDR1 as SGHTA and CDR2 as FQGTGA. This CDR3 is 13 amino acids long. V was cut by 4 bases and J by 5 bases, with 10 bases left in between. CDR3 in DNA: TGTGCCAGCAGCTATGGGGGCTTAGATACGCAGTATTTT. Translating it yields CASSYGGLDTQYF.

The chain recombines TRBV5-4 with TRBJ1-6; tentative D call: TRBD1 (5 bases). The CDR3 spans 17 residues. V lost 4 bases and J lost 0, with 14 bases in between. The V gene's germline CDR1 is SGHNT and CDR2 YYREEE (reference sequence). In nucleotides, the CDR3 is TGTGCCAGCAGCCGGGGACCGATGAGCTCCTATAATTCACCCCTCCACTTT. It encodes CASSRGPMSSYNSPLHF. Drawing the rest from reference TRBV5-4 and TRBJ1-6, the complete variable domain is ETGVTQSPTHLIKTRGQQVTLRCSSQSGHNTVSWYQQALGQGPQFIFQYYREEENGRGNFPPRFSGLQFPNYSSELNVNALELDDSALYLCASSRGPMSSYNSPLHFGNGTRLTVT.

The gene calls are TRBV6-1 and TRBJ2-1; D gene unclear. The CDR3 length is 12 residues. The V gene lost 6 bases and the J gene lost 9 bases, with 12 bases spanning the gap. The germline V gene has CDR1 MNHNS and CDR2 SASEGT. CDR3 residues: CASRAVDIEQFF. CDR3 in DNA: TGTGCCAGCAGGGCAGTCGACATTGAGCAGTTCTTC.

This rearrangement joins TRBV18 to TRBJ2-7; 8 bases are shared with TRBD1. V shed 0 bases and J 4 bases; nucleotides not matched to a gene: 11. The CDR3 contains 17 residues. Germline values: CDR1 KGHSH, CDR2 LQKENI. The CDR3 region is CASSPPAKGQGAYEQYF. The CDR3 region has the DNA TGTGCCAGCTCACCACCGGCAAAGGGGCAGGGGGCTTACGAGCAGTACTTC.

A single count supports this clone. The chain is built from TRBV19 and TRBJ1-5; D not certain. Germline CDR1 reads LNHDA; CDR2 reads SQIVND (reference sequence). This CDR3 comprises 14 residues. V dropped 4 bases and J dropped 1 base, with 8 bases sitting between them. The CDR3 is CASSSAHSNQPQHF. CDR3 DNA: TGTGCCAGTAGTAGCGCTCACAGCAATCAGCCCCAGCATTTT.

The rearrangement joins TRBV5-6 to TRBJ2-7, with D possibly called TRBD1 or TRBD2 (5 bases each). Germline assignment: CDR1 SGHDT and CDR2 YYEEEE. V was clipped by 6 bases and J by 3 bases, with 16 bases between them. This CDR3 is 14 amino acids long. The CDR3 sequence is CASKSNWDGYEQYF. For the CDR3, the DNA is TGTGCCAGCAAATCCAACTGGGACGGCTACGAGCAGTACTTC.

The chain has TRBV4-1 and TRBJ2-1; TRBD2 might be the D (6 bases). The germline V gene encodes CDR1 MGHRA and CDR2 YSYEKL. Trimming took off 0 bases at V and 4 bases at J, with 16 bases between the two ends. The CDR3 contains 17 residues. DNA of the CDR3: TGCGCCAGCAGCCAAGAAGGCAATAGCGGTGTATACAATGAGCAGTTCTTC. Amino acids: CASSQEGNSGVYNEQFF.

The chain employs TRBV27 and TRBJ2-4; D possibly corresponds to TRBD1 (5 bases). The CDR3 spans 15 residues. CDR1 and CDR2 (germline): MNHEY, SMNVEV (reference sequence). Trimming left V 5 bases short and J 0 bases short, with 11 bases between. CDR3 in DNA: TGTGCCAGCAGTGACAGTCGGGTAGCCAAAAACATTCAGTACTTC. Residues: CASSDSRVAKNIQYF.

There are many counts of this clone. The chain links TRBV28 to TRBJ1-2; D is uncertain. This CDR3 comprises 15 residues. Germline-derived CDR1 and CDR2 are MDHEN and SYDVKM. V lost 6 bases, J lost 4 bases, and 18 bases lay in between. The chain's CDR3 is CASRRPVLEVYGYTF. For the CDR3, the DNA is TGTGCCAGCAGAAGACCTGTTCTCGAGGTCTATGGCTACACCTTC.

The chain links TRBV5-1 to TRBJ1-1; D possibly corresponds to TRBD1 (5 bases). The CDR3 is made up of 14 amino acids. Germline CDR1 reads SGHRS; CDR2 reads YFSETQ. The V end lost 0 bases, the J end lost 6 bases, and 12 bases lay between the germline ends. The CDR3 coding sequence is TGCGCCAGCAGCTTGGGTAGGGGTGGCGCTGAAGCTTTCTTT. It yields the protein CASSLGRGGAEAFF.

The genes are TRBV28 and TRBJ2-7; 10 bases agree with TRBD2. This CDR3 has 14 residues. Germline V gene lookup returns CDR1 MDHEN and CDR2 SYDVKM. Germline trimming cut 6 bases from V and 3 bases from J; bases unmatched to any gene: 5. Written as DNA, the CDR3 is TGTGCCAGCAGGCGACTAGCGGGCGGCTACGAGCAGTACTTC. As protein: CASRRLAGGYEQYF.

The chain recombines TRBV6-5 with TRBJ2-3; the match to TRBD2 covers 7 bases. In germline, CDR1 is MNHEY, CDR2 SVGAGI. V lost 8 bases and J lost 2; bases outside the gene matches: 4. The CDR3 consists of 13 residues. In DNA, the CDR3 is TGTGCCAGCGGCGGGACTAACACAGATACGCAGTATTTT. It codes for CASGGTNTDTQYF.

The chain carries TRBV7-2 and TRBJ2-5; TRBD2 matches 12 bases. Germline CDR1 reads SGHTA; CDR2 reads FQGNSA. There are 15 residues in the CDR3. After removal of 5 bases from V and 11 bases from J, the junction contained 12 bases not matched to a gene. The DNA for the CDR3 is TGTGCCAGCAGCCCAAGACTAGCGGGAGTGAGTGAGCAGTACTTC. Amino acids: CASSPRLAGVSEQYF.

The rearrangement links TRBV11-1 to TRBJ2-5; D gene uncertain. This CDR3 comprises 12 residues. The germline gives CDR1 SGHAT, CDR2 FQDESV (reference sequence). Trimming shortened V by 5 bases and J by 4 bases, and 8 bases separated the two germline ends. CDR3 sequence reads: CASSLSVETQYF. In nucleotides, the CDR3 is TGTGCCAGCAGCCTATCGGTAGAGACCCAGTACTTC. Full variable domain (missing parts from reference TRBV11-1 and TRBJ2-5): EAEVAQSPRYKITEKSQAVAFWCDPISGHATLYWYRQILGQGPELLVQFQDESVVDDSQLPKDRFSAERLKGVDSTLKIQPAELGDSAMYLCASSLSVETQYFGPGTRLLVL.

This clone was seen ten or more times. Distinct nucleotide sequences in the sample also encode this CDR3. The chain is built from TRBV6-1 and TRBJ2-1; D is ambiguous. From germline, CDR1 is MNHNS and CDR2 SASEGT. V was shortened by 3 bases and J by 0 bases, with 6 bases between the two germline ends. The CDR3 has 14 amino acids. The CDR3 spells CASSDWSSYNEQFF. CDR3 bases: TGTGCCAGCAGTGATTGGAGCTCCTACAATGAGCAGTTCTTC.

CDR3 coding DNA: TGTGCCAGCAGCCCGGAAAGGGTTAAGAACACTGAAGCTTTCTTT. This codes for CASSPERVKNTEAFF. The chain joins TRBV5-6 to TRBJ1-1; the D is unclear. The CDR3 contains 15 residues. Between the trimmed V and J ends, which lost 4 bases and 1 base, there was a span of 14 bases. In germline, CDR1 is SGHDT, CDR2 YYEEEE.

V and J are TRBV29-1 and TRBJ2-1; D is perhaps TRBD2 (6 bases). Germline lookup yields CDR1 SQVTM and CDR2 ANQGSEA. The CDR3 is 14 residues long. Trimming took off 4 bases at V and 2 bases at J, with 12 bases between the two ends. Written as DNA, the CDR3 is TGCAGCGTTGTTGGGAGGTCTGCCTACAATGAGCAGTTCTTC. Protein sequence: CSVVGRSAYNEQFF.

This chain connects TRBV28 to TRBJ2-7, with TRBD2 as a possible D gene (6 bases). Trimming shortened V by 6 bases and J by 1 base, and 10 bases separated the two germline ends. The CDR3 contains 13 residues. Germline V gives CDR1 MDHEN, CDR2 SYDVKM. CDR3 bases: TGTGCCAGCAGACACGGGACTTCCTACGAGCAGTACTTC. It codes for CASRHGTSYEQYF.

The V call is TRBV9, the J call TRBJ1-1; D is undetermined. Trimming cost V 2 bases and J 4 bases, with 9 bases left between them. Germline-derived CDR1 and CDR2 are SGDLS and YYNGEE. The CDR3 is 13 residues long. CDR3 coding DNA: TGTGCCAGCAGCGTCTCCGATCGCACTGAAGCTTTCTTT. Its protein is CASSVSDRTEAFF.